These T cell receptor beta chains were read from a single sample in a study of siplizumab effects on memory and regulatory T cells. Profiling relied on immunoSEQ multiplex PCR, and the TCRdb table lists in-frame clones only, not all of them. The sample includes roughly 75,000 clones, 93% seen only once; the top ten take 4% to 5.5%. Sequenced sample: CD8+ T cells sorted from blood. These receptors all stem from a human donor in good health. CDR3s include the opening cysteine and the closing phenylalanine or tryptophan. The D gene is left open where the match is weak. Not every row has a clone size; where given, it reads once, few, many or a size class.

cdr3_aa: CASSQDYDSGGFYEQYF
cdr3_nt: TGCGCCAGCAGCCAAGATTATGATAGCGGGGGTTTCTATGAGCAGTACTTC
j_call: TRBJ2-7
v_call: TRBV4-3
d_call: TRBD2
clone_size: -

cdr3_aa: CASSQGVGELFF
cdr3_nt: TGTGCCAGCAGCCAGGGGGTCGGGGAGCTGTTTTTT
j_call: TRBJ2-2
v_call: TRBV4-2
d_call: -
clone_size: -

cdr3_aa: CASSVASGELFF
cdr3_nt: TGTGCCAGCAGCGTAGCTAGCGGGGAGCTGTTTTTT
j_call: TRBJ2-2
v_call: TRBV9
d_call: -
clone_size: -

cdr3_aa: CASSYSRQGDAGYTF
cdr3_nt: TGTGCCAGCAGTTACTCGAGACAGGGGGACGCTGGCTACACCTTC
j_call: TRBJ1-2
v_call: TRBV6-5
d_call: TRBD1
clone_size: -

cdr3_aa: CASSQDIGGYYGYTF
cdr3_nt: TGCGCCAGCAGCCAAGATATAGGGGGGTACTATGGCTACACCTTC
j_call: TRBJ1-2
v_call: TRBV4-3
d_call: -
clone_size: -

cdr3_aa: CASKTRSSYEQYF
cdr3_nt: TGTGCCAGCAAGACTCGAAGCTCCTACGAGCAGTACTTC
j_call: TRBJ2-7
v_call: TRBV5-4
d_call: -
clone_size: -

cdr3_aa: CASSLGGTGANVLTF
cdr3_nt: TGTGCCAGCAGCTTAGGGGGGACCGGGGCCAACGTCCTGACTTTC
j_call: TRBJ2-6
v_call: TRBV7-9
d_call: -
clone_size: -

cdr3_aa: CATQDILTEAFF
cdr3_nt: TGTGCCACCCAGGACATTCTCACTGAAGCTTTCTTT
j_call: TRBJ1-1
v_call: TRBV2
d_call: -
clone_size: -

cdr3_aa: CASSQEGGTTDTQYF
cdr3_nt: TGCGCCAGCAGCCAAGAGGGGGGAACCACAGATACGCAGTATTTT
j_call: TRBJ2-3
v_call: TRBV4-1
d_call: -
clone_size: once

cdr3_aa: CASSLHKRDRGLASQPQHF
cdr3_nt: TGTGCCAGCAGCTTACACAAGAGGGACAGGGGGCTGGCAAGTCAGCCCCAGCATTTT
j_call: TRBJ1-5
v_call: TRBV21-1
d_call: -
clone_size: -

cdr3_aa: CASSFGGDNEQFF
cdr3_nt: TGTGCCAGCAGCTTCGGAGGGGACAATGAGCAGTTCTTC
j_call: TRBJ2-1
v_call: TRBV7-3
d_call: -
clone_size: -

cdr3_aa: CASSPLRGEQYF
cdr3_nt: TGTGCCAGCAGCCCCCTCCGGGGGGAGCAGTACTTC
j_call: TRBJ2-7
v_call: TRBV11-1
d_call: -
clone_size: once

cdr3_aa: CASSVGVASGGNEQFF
cdr3_nt: TGTGCCAGCAGCGTAGGGGTGGCTAGCGGGGGAAATGAGCAGTTCTTC
j_call: TRBJ2-1
v_call: TRBV9
d_call: TRBD2
clone_size: -

cdr3_aa: CASSELSSGGYTQYF
cdr3_nt: TGCGCCAGCAGTGAGCTGTCTAGCGGGGGATATACGCAGTATTTT
j_call: TRBJ2-3
v_call: TRBV10-1
d_call: TRBD2
clone_size: -

cdr3_aa: CASSISGNHYGYTF
cdr3_nt: TGTGCCAGCAGCATCAGCGGGAACCACTATGGCTACACCTTC
j_call: TRBJ1-2
v_call: TRBV7-2
d_call: -
clone_size: -